The rows below give T cell receptor beta chains drawn from one sample of a study of T cells in Graves' hyperthyroidism and ophthalmopathy. TCRdb ran MiXCR on the multiplex PCR reads and lists one entry per CDR3 protein. This sample carries about 500,000 distinct CDR3 sequences, around 14% of them seen once, and the ten largest clones take roughly 17%. Sample: blood. These receptors all stem from a woman younger than 30 with Graves' hyperthyroidism. CDR3s include the opening cysteine and the closing phenylalanine or tryptophan. The order of the fields is D gene, clone size, J gene, V gene, CDR3 DNA, CDR3 protein. A D gene is named only where the DNA matches it firmly. Clone size appears in some rows only: once, few, many, or a class for an expanded clone.

d_call: TRBD1; clone_size: .; j_call: TRBJ2-1; v_call: TRBV7-8; cdr3_nt: TGTGCCAGCAGCTTAAGGGACAGGGGACCCTACAATGAGCAGTTCTTC; cdr3_aa: CASSLRDRGPYNEQFF
d_call: .; clone_size: many; j_call: TRBJ2-3; v_call: TRBV5-1; cdr3_nt: TGCGCCAGCAGCTTGCCGGCAGCTAGCACAGATACGCAGTATTTT; cdr3_aa: CASSLPAASTDTQYF
d_call: .; clone_size: many; j_call: TRBJ1-1; v_call: TRBV30; cdr3_nt: TGTGCCTGGAGTAGAAAGGGCTTAGCCAACACTGAAGCTTTCTTT; cdr3_aa: CAWSRKGLANTEAFF
d_call: .; clone_size: many; j_call: TRBJ1-2; v_call: TRBV30; cdr3_nt: TGTGCCTGGAGCATTGGCAGTTATAACTATGGCTACACCTTC; cdr3_aa: CAWSIGSYNYGYTF
d_call: TRBD1; clone_size: .; j_call: TRBJ2-1; v_call: TRBV19; cdr3_nt: TGTGCCACCTTAAGACAGGGGGCCCACAATGAGCAGTTCTTC; cdr3_aa: CATLRQGAHNEQFF
d_call: TRBD2; clone_size: .; j_call: TRBJ2-5; v_call: TRBV5-6; cdr3_nt: TGTGCCAGCAGCCTCCTGACTAGCCTCGTACAAGAGACCCAGTACTTC; cdr3_aa: CASSLLTSLVQETQYF
d_call: .; clone_size: many; j_call: TRBJ1-1; v_call: TRBV2; cdr3_nt: TGTGCCAGCAGTGTCGGACTCCTGAACACTGAAGCTTTCTTT; cdr3_aa: CASSVGLLNTEAFF
d_call: .; clone_size: few; j_call: TRBJ2-5; v_call: TRBV19; cdr3_nt: TGTGCCAGTAGTAGCCGACTACGGGGGCAAGAGACCCAGTACTTC; cdr3_aa: CASSSRLRGQETQYF
d_call: TRBD2; clone_size: .; j_call: TRBJ2-1; v_call: TRBV20-1; cdr3_nt: TGCAGTGCTAGCGGGGCTAGCGGGAGCTCCTACAATGAGCAGTTCTTC; cdr3_aa: CSASGASGSSYNEQFF
d_call: .; clone_size: many; j_call: TRBJ2-2; v_call: TRBV29-1; cdr3_nt: TGCAGCGTTGAAGAGGAACAGAGGGGCACCGGGGAGCTGTTTTTT; cdr3_aa: CSVEEEQRGTGELFF
d_call: TRBD1; clone_size: many; j_call: TRBJ2-1; v_call: TRBV7-3; cdr3_nt: TGTGCCAGCAGCTCCGGACAGGGGCCGTGGAATGAGCAGTTCTTC; cdr3_aa: CASSSGQGPWNEQFF
d_call: TRBD2; clone_size: many; j_call: TRBJ2-1; v_call: TRBV11-3; cdr3_nt: TGTGCCAGCAGCTTATCCCCGGGACTAGCGGGTTACAATGAGCAGTTCTTC; cdr3_aa: CASSLSPGLAGYNEQFF
d_call: .; clone_size: many; j_call: TRBJ2-1; v_call: TRBV9; cdr3_nt: TGTGCCAGCAGCGTAAGTCCATACAATGAGCAGTTCTTC; cdr3_aa: CASSVSPYNEQFF
d_call: .; clone_size: .; j_call: TRBJ2-2; v_call: TRBV5-1; cdr3_nt: TGCGCCAGCAGCCCTTGGGGAGGCACCGGGGAGCTGTTTTTT; cdr3_aa: CASSPWGGTGELFF
d_call: .; clone_size: .; j_call: TRBJ1-1; v_call: TRBV4-1; cdr3_nt: TGCGCCAGCAGCCGGCCGACGGGACGGCTGAACACTGAAGCTTTCTTT; cdr3_aa: CASSRPTGRLNTEAFF
d_call: .; clone_size: many; j_call: TRBJ1-1; v_call: TRBV18; cdr3_nt: TGTGCCAGCTCACCAGGAAAGGGCCTCGAGGCTTTCTTT; cdr3_aa: CASSPGKGLEAFF
d_call: .; clone_size: many; j_call: TRBJ1-4; v_call: TRBV30; cdr3_nt: TGTGCCTGGAGCGTACCGGACAACCCTGGCAGTATTGAAAAACTGTTTTTT; cdr3_aa: CAWSVPDNPGSIEKLFF
d_call: TRBD1; clone_size: many; j_call: TRBJ1-5; v_call: TRBV30; cdr3_nt: TGTGCCTGCGACAGGGCACTCAATCAGCCCCAGCATTTT; cdr3_aa: CACDRALNQPQHF
d_call: .; clone_size: many; j_call: TRBJ1-1; v_call: TRBV6-6; cdr3_nt: TGTGCCAGCAGTTACTCAGGGGTAGACGGCACTGAAGCTTTCTTT; cdr3_aa: CASSYSGVDGTEAFF
d_call: TRBD1; clone_size: many; j_call: TRBJ1-2; v_call: TRBV20-1; cdr3_nt: TGCAGTGCTATTCACAGGGGATCTAACTATGGCTACACCTTC; cdr3_aa: CSAIHRGSNYGYTF